These 13 T cell receptor beta chains were sequenced from one sample in a study of Graves' ophthalmopathy and Graves' hyperthyroidism. Researchers took RNA transcripts and amplified TCR beta CDR3 regions from them. Scientists carried out first-round RT-PCR using HTBI primers and then a second-round multiplex PCR. In TCRdb, the multiplex PCR reads were re-called with MiXCR into one record per CDR3 protein. The table lists 650,000 to 900,000 distinct CDR3 sequences, 40% of them singletons. Sequenced input: peripheral blood. The receptors come from an adult man with Graves' ophthalmopathy.

This chain joins TRBV20-1 and TRBJ1-4, with no clear D. Trimming stripped 0 bases from V and 3 bases from J, with 11 bases between. This CDR3 is built from 15 residues. The germline CDR1 and CDR2 sequences are DFQATT and SNEGSKA (reference sequence). CDR3 bases: TGCAGTGCTAGAGATCCCGGGCGTCCTAATGAAAAACTGTTTTTT. Translated: CSARDPGRPNEKLFF.

This clonotype has at least ten counts. This rearrangement joins TRBV7-8 to TRBJ2-5; 8 bases align to TRBD1. CDR3 length equals 15 residues. The ends lost 1 base at V and 5 bases at J; junction bases unmatched: 6. CDR1 and CDR2 from the germline V gene are SGHVS and FQNEAQ. The CDR3 region has the DNA TGTGCCAGCAGCTTAGGTGACAGGGGCTGGGAGACCCAGTACTTC. Residues: CASSLGDRGWETQYF.

As DNA, the CDR3 is TGTGCCAGCAGTACCGAGGCCTACGAGCAGTACTTC. Protein product: CASSTEAYEQYF. This sequence joins TRBV12-3 or TRBV12-4 and TRBJ2-7; D not certain. The CDR3 is 12 amino acids. V lost 5 bases and J lost 2, with 7 bases in between.

The rearrangement uses TRBV9 and TRBJ2-7, with 8 bases matching TRBD1. V lost 3 bases, J lost 6 bases, and 8 bases stayed unmatched. The length of the CDR3 is 14 residues. Germline V CDR1 and CDR2: SGDLS, YYNGEE. This CDR3 is CASSARQGFAEQYF. As DNA, the CDR3 is TGTGCCAGCAGCGCTAGACAGGGGTTCGCCGAGCAGTACTTC.

This chain connects TRBV20-1 to TRBJ1-2; D ambiguous. V was clipped by 5 bases and J by 4 bases, with 8 bases between them. CDR1 and CDR2 (germline): DFQATT, SNEGSKA (reference sequence). There are 11 residues in the CDR3. The CDR3 is CSALTRYGYTF. CDR3 bases: TGCAGTGCTTTGACACGCTATGGCTACACCTTC.

This clonotype was observed once. A read error may explain this, as a much larger clone is one base away. The V gene is TRBV10-3, the J gene TRBJ1-2; no clear D. This CDR3 comprises 13 residues. The V gene's germline CDR1 is ENHRY and CDR2 SYGVKD. The V and J ends lost 5 bases and 4 bases respectively, with 11 bases between them. The CDR3 nucleotides read TGTGCCATCAGTTACGTGCCCGGCTATGGCTACACCTTC. It translates to CAISYVPGYGYTF.

CDR3 region: CSARGRTSGLLPSQETQYF. In DNA, the CDR3 is TGCAGTGCTAGAGGTCGCACGAGCGGACTCCTCCCCAGCCAAGAGACCCAGTACTTC. The gene calls are TRBV20-1 and TRBJ2-5; the D gene is possibly TRBD2 (5 bases). The V end was cut by 1 base, the J end by 1 base, with 25 bases between. CDR1 DFQATT and CDR2 SNEGSKA come from the germline V gene (reference sequence). The CDR3 is 19 amino acids.

In its sample, this clonotype was seen once. At one end the junction does not follow the germline gene, possibly because of a read error. The J gene is TRBJ1-4, the V gene TRBV11-2; the match to TRBD1 covers 9 bases. Germline CDR1 and CDR2: SGHAT and FQNNGV. This CDR3 contains 13 residues. The CDR3 is CAGPRDRDEKLLF. The CDR3 DNA reads as TGTGCCGGACCCCGGGACAGGGATGAAAAACTGCTTTTT.

The chain couples TRBV7-9 to TRBJ2-1; no clear D gene. This CDR3 has 13 residues. Trimming pared 1 base from V and 8 bases from J, leaving 9 bases between. CDR1 and CDR2 from the germline V gene are SEHNR and FQNEAQ (reference sequence). In DNA, the CDR3 is TGTGCCAGCAGCTTAGGGCTAGACGATGAGCAGTTCTTC. Its protein product is CASSLGLDDEQFF.

The chain has TRBV25-1 and TRBJ2-2; possibly TRBD1 or TRBD2 for D (6 bases each). This CDR3 contains 17 residues. Deletions cut 11 bases from V and 7 bases from J, with 29 bases between. Germline CDR1 is MGHDK and CDR2 is SYGVNS. The CDR3 loop reads CAWSVPPGGLRGGELFF. CDR3 bases: TGTGCCTGGAGTGTACCCCCCGGGGGCCTAAGAGGCGGGGAGCTGTTTTTT.

This clonotype was detected a few times. The chain recombines TRBV20-1 with TRBJ2-5; D might be TRBD1 (5 bases). Germline lookup yields CDR1 DFQATT and CDR2 SNEGSKA (reference sequence). This CDR3 region has 13 residues. Trimming took off 4 bases at V and 2 bases at J, with 11 bases between the two ends. The CDR3, as DNA: TGCAGTGCTACCGACGACAGACAAGAGACCCAGTACTTC. This codes for CSATDDRQETQYF.

The chain joins TRBV11-2 to TRBJ2-5; D ambiguous. Germline V gene lookup returns CDR1 SGHAT and CDR2 FQNNGV. Trimming took 6 bases from V and 8 from J, leaving 16 bases between them. The CDR3 runs to 13 residues. The CDR3 protein is CASSVRYVETQYF. In DNA form, the CDR3 reads TGTGCCAGCAGTGTACGATACGTGGAAACCCAGTACTTC. The variable domain in full, completed from reference TRBV11-2 and TRBJ2-5, reads EAGVAQSPRYKIIEKRQSVAFWCNPISGHATLYWYQQILGQGPKLLIQFQNNGVVDDSQLPKDRFSAERLKGVDSTLKIQPAKLEDSAVYLCASSVRYVETQYFGPGTRLLVL.

This clonotype has a count of ten or more. This chain uses TRBV7-9 with TRBJ2-7; no reliable D call. The CDR3 length is 13 residues. The germline V gene encodes CDR1 SEHNR and CDR2 FQNEAQ (reference sequence). Deletions cut 1 base from V and 9 bases from J, with 13 bases between. CDR3 coding DNA: TGTGCCAGCAGCTTAGAGACAAGGGCTTGGCAGTACTTC. It codes for CASSLETRAWQYF.